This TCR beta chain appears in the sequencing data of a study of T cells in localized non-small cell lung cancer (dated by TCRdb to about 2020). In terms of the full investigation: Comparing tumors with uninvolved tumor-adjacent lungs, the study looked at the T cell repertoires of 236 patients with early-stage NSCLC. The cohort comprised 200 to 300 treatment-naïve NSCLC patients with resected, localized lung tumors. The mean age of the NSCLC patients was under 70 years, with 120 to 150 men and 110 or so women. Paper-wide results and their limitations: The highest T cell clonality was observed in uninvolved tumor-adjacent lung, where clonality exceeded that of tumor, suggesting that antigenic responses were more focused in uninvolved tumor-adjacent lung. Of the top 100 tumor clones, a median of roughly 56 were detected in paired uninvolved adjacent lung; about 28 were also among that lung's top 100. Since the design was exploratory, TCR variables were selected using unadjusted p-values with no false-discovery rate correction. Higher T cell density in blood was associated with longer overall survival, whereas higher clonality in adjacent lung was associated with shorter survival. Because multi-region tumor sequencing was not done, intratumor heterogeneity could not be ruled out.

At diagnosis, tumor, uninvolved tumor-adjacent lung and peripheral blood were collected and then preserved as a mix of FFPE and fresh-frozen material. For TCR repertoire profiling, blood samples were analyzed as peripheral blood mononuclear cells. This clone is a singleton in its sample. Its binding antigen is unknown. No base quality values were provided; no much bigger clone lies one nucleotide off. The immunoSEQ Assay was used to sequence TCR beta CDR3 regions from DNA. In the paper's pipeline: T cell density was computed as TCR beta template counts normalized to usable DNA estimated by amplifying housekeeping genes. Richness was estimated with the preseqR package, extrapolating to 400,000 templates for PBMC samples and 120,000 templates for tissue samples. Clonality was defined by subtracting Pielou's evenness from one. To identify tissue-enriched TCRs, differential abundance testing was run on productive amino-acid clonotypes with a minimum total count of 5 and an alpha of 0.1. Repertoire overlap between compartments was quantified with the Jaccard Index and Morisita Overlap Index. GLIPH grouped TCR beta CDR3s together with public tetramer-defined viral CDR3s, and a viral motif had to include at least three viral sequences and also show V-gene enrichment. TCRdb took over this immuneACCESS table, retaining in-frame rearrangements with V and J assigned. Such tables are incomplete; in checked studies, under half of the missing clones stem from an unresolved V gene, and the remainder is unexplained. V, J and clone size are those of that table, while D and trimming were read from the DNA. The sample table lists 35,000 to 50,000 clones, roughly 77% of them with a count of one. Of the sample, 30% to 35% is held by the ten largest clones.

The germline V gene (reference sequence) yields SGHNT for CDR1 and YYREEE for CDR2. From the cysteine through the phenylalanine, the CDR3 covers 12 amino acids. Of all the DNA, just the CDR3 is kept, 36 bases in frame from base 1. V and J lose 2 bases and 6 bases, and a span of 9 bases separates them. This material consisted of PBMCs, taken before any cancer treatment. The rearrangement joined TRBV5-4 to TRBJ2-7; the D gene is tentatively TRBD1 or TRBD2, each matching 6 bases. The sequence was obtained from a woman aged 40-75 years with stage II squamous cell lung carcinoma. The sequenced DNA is TGTGCCAGCAGCTTAGGGGGGAGCGAGCAGTACTTC. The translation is CASSLGGSEQYF.